This is a list of T cell receptor beta chains from one sample in a study of T cell changes during pregnancy in multiple sclerosis. Here immunoSEQ multiplex PCR was the method, and the copy in TCRdb shows in-frame clones only, minus some. The table has around 96,000 clones, roughly 93% seen once. The source was peripheral blood, collected in the third trimester of pregnancy. The receptor set was obtained from a female donor with multiple sclerosis, enrolled in a pregnancy study. The CDR3 runs from the conserved cysteine through the conserved F or W. The D gene is left open where the match is weak. Expanded clones get a size class; other rows say once, few or many, or leave the size out.

V: TRBV7-9
D: .
J: TRBJ1-4
length: 15
size: .
CDR3: CASSSRRASNEKLFF
DNA: TGTGCCAGCAGCTCAAGGAGGGCGTCTAATGAAAAACTGTTTTTT

V: TRBV9
D: TRBD1
J: TRBJ1-4
length: 17
size: .
CDR3: CASSVGQGAGTNEKLFF
DNA: TGTGCCAGCAGCGTAGGACAGGGGGCAGGAACTAATGAAAAACTGTTTTTT

V: TRBV9
D: .
J: TRBJ2-7
length: 15
size: .
CDR3: CASSVASAGGYEQYF
DNA: TGTGCCAGCAGCGTAGCGTCAGCGGGCGGCTACGAGCAGTACTTC

V: TRBV19
D: .
J: TRBJ1-1
length: 13
size: .
CDR3: CASSEDPRGEAFF
DNA: TGTGCCAGTAGTGAGGATCCGCGGGGTGAAGCTTTCTTT

V: TRBV29-1
D: .
J: TRBJ1-1
length: 13
size: .
CDR3: CSSSRGANTEAFF
DNA: TGCAGCTCGTCGAGAGGAGCAAACACTGAAGCTTTCTTT

V: TRBV6-5
D: .
J: TRBJ1-4
length: 15
size: .
CDR3: CASSYGRRTNEKLFF
DNA: TGTGCCAGCAGTTACGGCCGCCGAACTAATGAAAAACTGTTTTTT

V: TRBV28
D: TRBD2
J: TRBJ2-1
length: 18
size: .
CDR3: CASSSSSVAGGRYNEQFF
DNA: TGTGCCAGCAGTTCGTCGTCCGTAGCGGGAGGCCGCTACAATGAGCAGTTCTTC

V: TRBV6-4
D: TRBD1
J: TRBJ2-1
length: 14
size: .
CDR3: CASSDTTGLNEQFF
DNA: TGTGCCAGCAGTGACACGACAGGGCTCAATGAGCAGTTCTTC

V: TRBV28
D: .
J: TRBJ2-7
length: 16
size: .
CDR3: CASSLLFLTGSNEQYF
DNA: TGTGCCAGCAGTTTACTGTTCCTAACGGGATCCAACGAGCAGTACTTC

V: TRBV18
D: TRBD2
J: TRBJ2-5
length: 13
size: .
CDR3: CASSLDPGGTQYF
DNA: TGTGCCAGCTCACTAGACCCGGGGGGGACCCAGTACTTC

V: TRBV19
D: .
J: TRBJ2-5
length: 14
size: .
CDR3: CASSIRRGWETQYF
DNA: TGTGCCAGTAGTATTCGTAGGGGATGGGAGACCCAGTACTTC

V: TRBV7-7
D: .
J: TRBJ1-1
length: 13
size: few
CDR3: CASSLRSGTEAFF
DNA: TGTGCTAGCAGCTTAAGGAGTGGGACTGAAGCTTTCTTT